One and the same sample provided the 8 T cell receptor beta chains below, sequenced in a study of T cell responses to AZD1222 COVID-19 vaccine. Libraries were prepared by immunoSEQ multiplex PCR; TCRdb keeps only in-frame clonotypes and omits some of them. The repertoire holds around 66,000 clones, with more than 70% as singletons. The sample consisted of peripheral blood, taken 28 days after the second dose of the MenACWY control vaccine. Receptor source: an adult who received the MenACWY meningococcal vaccine as a control.

This sequence joins TRBV7-2 and TRBJ2-6, with 10 nucleotides matching TRBD1. The germline V gene encodes CDR1 SGHTA and CDR2 FQGNSA. Germline trimming cut 1 base from V and 8 bases from J; bases unmatched to any gene: 14. The CDR3 sequence is 19 residues long. CDR3 nucleotide sequence: TGTGCCAGCAGCTTAGTCGTTAGGACAGGGGGAGGGGTGACCAACGTCCTGACTTTC. It is translated as CASSLVVRTGGGVTNVLTF.

The chain is built from TRBV10-3 and TRBJ1-2; 7 positions agree with TRBD1. The J segment lost 4 bases and the V segment lost 0 bases, leaving 14 bases of the junction unmatched. The CDR3 has 18 residues. Germline CDR1 ENHRY, CDR2 SYGVKD. CDR3 amino acids: CAISESIGGAESLYGYTF. The CDR3 DNA sequence: TGTGCCATCAGTGAGTCGATAGGGGGCGCCGAGTCTCTCTATGGCTACACCTTC.

The V call is TRBV12-5, the J call TRBJ1-1; no clear D. CDR3 length equals 13 residues. In germline, CDR1 is LGHNT, CDR2 FRNRAP. V lost 6 bases and J lost 3, with 11 bases in between. Written as DNA, the CDR3 is TGTGCTAGTGGGTCCCCCGGGTACACTGAAGCTTTCTTT. It yields the protein CASGSPGYTEAFF.

The chain recombines TRBV7-2 with TRBJ2-3, with D unclear. V lost 0 bases and J 0 bases, leaving 7 bases between the germline ends. CDR3 length: 15 residues. From germline, CDR1 is SGHTA and CDR2 FQGNSA. DNA of the CDR3: TGTGCCAGCAGCTTAGCTGGCGTGAGCACAGATACGCAGTATTTT. It is translated as CASSLAGVSTDTQYF.

The rearrangement joins TRBV28 to TRBJ1-2; D gene unclear. The germline V gene has CDR1 MDHEN and CDR2 SYDVKM. V was shortened by 6 bases and J by 8 bases, with 19 bases between the two germline ends. This CDR3 region has 14 residues. The CDR3 sequence is CASSPQVGVRGYTF. CDR3 sequence (DNA): TGTGCCAGCAGCCCCCAAGTTGGGGTCCGGGGCTACACCTTC.

The chain has TRBV9 and TRBJ2-7; no reliable D call. V was pared by 0 bases and J by 1 base, with 11 bases between. CDR1 and CDR2 from the germline V gene are SGDLS and YYNGEE. The CDR3 length is 15 residues. The CDR3 nucleotides are TGTGCCAGCAGCGTAGGGGTTGGTGGGTCCTACGAGCAGTACTTC. Its protein is CASSVGVGGSYEQYF.

The chain couples TRBV21-1 to TRBJ1-2; TRBD1 is taken as the D call from the table, unchecked against the DNA. TRBV21-1 is listed as a pseudogene. The CDR3 has 15 amino acids. CDR3 nucleotides: TGTGCCAGCAGCAAAGCGGCAGGGGATCTCTATGGCTACACCTTC. This gives the protein CASSKAAGDLYGYTF.

The gene calls are TRBV3-1 (or the pseudogene TRBV3-2) and TRBJ2-1, with D uncertain. Trimming cost V 7 bases and J 4 bases, with 8 bases left between them. CDR3 length: 12 residues. Germline V gene sequence: CDR1 LGHDT, CDR2 YNNKEL (reference sequence). The CDR3 is CASTSSYNEQFF. CDR3 in DNA: TGTGCCAGCACTAGTAGTTACAATGAGCAGTTCTTC.